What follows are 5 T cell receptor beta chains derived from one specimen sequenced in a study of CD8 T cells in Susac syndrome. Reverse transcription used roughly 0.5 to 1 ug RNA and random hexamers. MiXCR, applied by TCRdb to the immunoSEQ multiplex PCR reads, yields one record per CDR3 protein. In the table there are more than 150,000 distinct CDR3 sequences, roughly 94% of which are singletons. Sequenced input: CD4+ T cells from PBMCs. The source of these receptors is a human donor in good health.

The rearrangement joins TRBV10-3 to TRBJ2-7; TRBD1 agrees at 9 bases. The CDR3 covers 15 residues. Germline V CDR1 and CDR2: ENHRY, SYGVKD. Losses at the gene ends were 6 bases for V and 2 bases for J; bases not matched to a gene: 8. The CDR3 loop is CAIRGTGPTTYEQYF. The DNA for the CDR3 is TGTGCCATCAGGGGGACAGGGCCCACTACCTACGAGCAGTACTTC.

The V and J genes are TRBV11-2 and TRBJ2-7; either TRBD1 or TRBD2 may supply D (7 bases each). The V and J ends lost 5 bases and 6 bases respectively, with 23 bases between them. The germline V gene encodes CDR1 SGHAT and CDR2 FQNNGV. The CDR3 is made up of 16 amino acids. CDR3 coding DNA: TGTGCCAGCAGCAGCTTGGGGGGGAGGGGGCATTTCGAGCAGTACTTC. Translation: CASSSLGGRGHFEQYF.

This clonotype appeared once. CDR3 sequence (DNA): TGTGCCAGCAGCCCCGGGACAGGGCGATTGTATGGCTACACCTTC. Translation gives CASSPGTGRLYGYTF. The V gene is TRBV7-2, the J gene TRBJ1-2; 9 bases are a match to TRBD1. The J segment lost 5 bases and the V segment lost 5 bases, leaving 9 bases of the junction unmatched. Germline CDR1 reads SGHTA; CDR2 reads FQGNSA. The CDR3 runs to 15 residues.

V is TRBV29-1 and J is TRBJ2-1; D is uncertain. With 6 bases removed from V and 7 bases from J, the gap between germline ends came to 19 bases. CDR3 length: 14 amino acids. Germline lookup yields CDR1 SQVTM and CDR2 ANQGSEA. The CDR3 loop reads CSVVGPYTANEQFF. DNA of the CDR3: TGCAGCGTAGTAGGGCCCTACACAGCGAATGAGCAGTTCTTC.

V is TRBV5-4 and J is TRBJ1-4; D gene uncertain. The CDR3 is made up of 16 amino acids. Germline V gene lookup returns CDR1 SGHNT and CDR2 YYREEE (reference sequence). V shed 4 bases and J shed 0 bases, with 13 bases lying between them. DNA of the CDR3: TGTGCCAGCAGCGTAGGGATGGTAGCAACTAATGAAAAACTGTTTTTT. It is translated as CASSVGMVATNEKLFF.